Sequencing of this T cell receptor (beta chain) was carried out in a study of cytomegalovirus exposure and HLA in healthy donors. This PCR relied on a set of 60 Vbeta primers and 13 Jbeta primers. The assay was immunoSEQ multiplex PCR, and TCRdb's table has in-frame clones only and misses some. The table includes about 130,000 clones, approximately 69% detected once. V lost 5 bases, J lost 3 bases, and 13 bases lay in between. CDR1 is SQVTM, CDR2 ANQGSEA, per germline. CDR3 length: 13 residues. Specimen: PBMCs. The clonotype comes from a man aged 35 to 55 in good health and CMV-seropositive. This chain connects TRBV29-1 to TRBJ1-1, with TRBD1 as a possible D gene (5 bases). The CDR3 spells CSVKGARDTEAFF. For the CDR3, the DNA is TGCAGCGTTAAAGGGGCGCGTGACACTGAAGCTTTCTTT.